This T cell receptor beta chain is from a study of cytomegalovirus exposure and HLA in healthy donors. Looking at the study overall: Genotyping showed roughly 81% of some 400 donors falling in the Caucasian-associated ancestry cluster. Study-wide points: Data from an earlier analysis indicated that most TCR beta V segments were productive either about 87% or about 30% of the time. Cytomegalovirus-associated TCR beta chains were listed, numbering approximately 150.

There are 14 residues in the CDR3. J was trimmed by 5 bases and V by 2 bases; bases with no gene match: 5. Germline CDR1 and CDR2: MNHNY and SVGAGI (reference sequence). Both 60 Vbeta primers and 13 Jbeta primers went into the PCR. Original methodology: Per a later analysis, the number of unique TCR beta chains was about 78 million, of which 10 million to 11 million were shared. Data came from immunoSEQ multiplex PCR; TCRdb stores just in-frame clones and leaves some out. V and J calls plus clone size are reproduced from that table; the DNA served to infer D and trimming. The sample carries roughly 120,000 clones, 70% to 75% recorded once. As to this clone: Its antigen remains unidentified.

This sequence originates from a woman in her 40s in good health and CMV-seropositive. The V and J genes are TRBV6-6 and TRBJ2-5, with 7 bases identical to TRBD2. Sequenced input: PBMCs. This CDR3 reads CASSYGGVGETQYF. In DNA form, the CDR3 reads TGTGCCAGCAGTTACGGGGGGGTCGGTGAGACCCAGTACTTC.